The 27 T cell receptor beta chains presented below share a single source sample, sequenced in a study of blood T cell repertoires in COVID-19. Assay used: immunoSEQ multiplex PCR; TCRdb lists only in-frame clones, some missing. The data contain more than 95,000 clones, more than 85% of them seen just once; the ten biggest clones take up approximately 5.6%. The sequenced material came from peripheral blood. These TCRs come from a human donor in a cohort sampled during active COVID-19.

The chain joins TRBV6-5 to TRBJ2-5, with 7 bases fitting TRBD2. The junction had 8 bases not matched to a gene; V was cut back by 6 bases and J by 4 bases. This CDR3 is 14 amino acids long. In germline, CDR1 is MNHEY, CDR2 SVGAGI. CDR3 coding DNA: TGTGCCAGCAGAACTCTGGGGGGGATAGAGACCCAGTACTTC. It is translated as CASRTLGGIETQYF.

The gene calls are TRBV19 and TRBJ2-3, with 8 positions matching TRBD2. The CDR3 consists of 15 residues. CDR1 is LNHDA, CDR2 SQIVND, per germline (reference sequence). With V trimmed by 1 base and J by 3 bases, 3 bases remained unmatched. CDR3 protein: CASSIVGGATDTQYF. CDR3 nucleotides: TGTGCCAGTAGTATAGTCGGGGGGGCGACAGATACGCAGTATTTT.

The chain's CDR3 is CASSPPQNTGELFF. The DNA of the CDR3 is TGTGCCAGCTCACCACCCCAGAACACCGGGGAGCTGTTTTTT. The chain combines TRBV18 with TRBJ2-2; D is unclear. Trimming cost V 0 bases and J 1 base, with 3 bases left between them. Germline values: CDR1 KGHSH, CDR2 LQKENI. The length of the CDR3 is 14 residues.

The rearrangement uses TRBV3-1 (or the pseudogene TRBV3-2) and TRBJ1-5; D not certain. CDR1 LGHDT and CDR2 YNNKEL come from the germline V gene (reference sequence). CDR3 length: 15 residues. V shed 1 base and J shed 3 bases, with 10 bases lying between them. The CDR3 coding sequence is TGTGCCAGCAGCCAAGCTGGAGGTACCAATCAGCCCCAGCATTTT. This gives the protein CASSQAGGTNQPQHF.

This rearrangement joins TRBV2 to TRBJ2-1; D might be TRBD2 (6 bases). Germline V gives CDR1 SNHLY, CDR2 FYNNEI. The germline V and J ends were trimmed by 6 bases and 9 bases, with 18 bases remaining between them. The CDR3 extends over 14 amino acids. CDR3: CASRTGLHRSEQFF. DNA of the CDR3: TGTGCCAGCAGAACGGGACTCCATAGGAGTGAGCAGTTCTTC.

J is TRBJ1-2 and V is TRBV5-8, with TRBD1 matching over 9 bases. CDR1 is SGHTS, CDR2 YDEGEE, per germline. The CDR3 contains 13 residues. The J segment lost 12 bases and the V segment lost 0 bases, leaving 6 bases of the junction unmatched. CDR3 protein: CASSLGIWDRDTF. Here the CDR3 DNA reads TGTGCCAGCAGCTTGGGAATCTGGGACAGGGACACCTTC.

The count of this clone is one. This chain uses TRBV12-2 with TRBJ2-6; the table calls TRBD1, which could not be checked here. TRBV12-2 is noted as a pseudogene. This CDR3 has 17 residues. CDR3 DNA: TGTGCAAGTCGCTTAGCGGGACATCACTCTGGGGCCAACGTCCTGACTTTC. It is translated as CASRLAGHHSGANVLTF.

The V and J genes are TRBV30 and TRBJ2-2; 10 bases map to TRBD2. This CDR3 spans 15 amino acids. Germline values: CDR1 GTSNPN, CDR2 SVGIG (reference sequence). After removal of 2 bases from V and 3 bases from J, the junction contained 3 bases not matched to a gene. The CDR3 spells CAWSSGTSDTGELFF. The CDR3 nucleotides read TGTGCCTGGAGTTCCGGGACTAGCGACACCGGGGAGCTGTTTTTT.

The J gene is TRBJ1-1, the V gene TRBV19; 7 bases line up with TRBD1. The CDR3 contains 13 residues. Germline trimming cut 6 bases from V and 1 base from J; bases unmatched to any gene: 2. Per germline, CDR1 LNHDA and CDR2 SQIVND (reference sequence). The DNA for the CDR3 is TGTGCCAGTAGAAGGACAGGGAACACTGAAGCTTTCTTT. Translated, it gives CASRRTGNTEAFF.

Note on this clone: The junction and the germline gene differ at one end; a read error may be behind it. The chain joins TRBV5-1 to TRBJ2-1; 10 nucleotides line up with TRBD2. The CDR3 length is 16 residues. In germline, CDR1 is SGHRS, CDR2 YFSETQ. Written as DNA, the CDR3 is TGCGCCAGCACCTTGGGGGCTAGCGGGAGATCAGGTGAGCAGTTCTTC. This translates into CASTLGASGRSGEQFF.

The CDR3 DNA follows: TGTGCCAGCAGTGAATGGACAGTAACAAATTCACCCCTCCACTTT. It is translated as CASSEWTVTNSPLHF. The chain recombines TRBV6-1 with TRBJ1-6; D is perhaps TRBD1 (6 bases). The CDR3 sequence is 15 residues long. The V end lost 2 bases, the J end lost 7 bases, and 12 bases lay between the germline ends. CDR1 and CDR2 from the germline V gene are MNHNS and SASEGT.

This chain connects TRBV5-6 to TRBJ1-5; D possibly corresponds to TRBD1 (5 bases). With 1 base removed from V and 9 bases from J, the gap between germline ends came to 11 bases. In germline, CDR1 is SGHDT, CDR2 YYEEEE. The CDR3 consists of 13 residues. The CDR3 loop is CASSLSGGRPQHF. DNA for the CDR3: TGTGCCAGCAGCTTGAGCGGGGGACGGCCCCAGCATTTT.

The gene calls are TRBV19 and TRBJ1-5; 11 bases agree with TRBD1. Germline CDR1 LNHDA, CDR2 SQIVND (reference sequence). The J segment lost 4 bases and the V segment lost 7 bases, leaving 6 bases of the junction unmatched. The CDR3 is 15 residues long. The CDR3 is CASTPGQGGNQPQHF. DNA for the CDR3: TGTGCCAGTACTCCGGGACAGGGGGGGAATCAGCCCCAGCATTTT.

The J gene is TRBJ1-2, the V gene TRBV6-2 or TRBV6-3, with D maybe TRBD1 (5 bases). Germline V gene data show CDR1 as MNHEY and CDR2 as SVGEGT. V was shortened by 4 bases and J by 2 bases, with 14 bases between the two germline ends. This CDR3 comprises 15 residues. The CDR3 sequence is CASSLTGTPNYGYTF. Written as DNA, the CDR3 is TGTGCCAGCAGTTTAACCGGGACTCCGAACTATGGCTACACCTTC.

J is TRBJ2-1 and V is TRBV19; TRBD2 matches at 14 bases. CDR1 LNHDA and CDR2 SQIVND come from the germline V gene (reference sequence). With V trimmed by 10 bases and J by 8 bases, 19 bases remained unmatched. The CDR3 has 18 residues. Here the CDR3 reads CATWGPGTSGRTLDEQFF. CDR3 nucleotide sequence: TGTGCCACCTGGGGTCCCGGGACTAGCGGGAGAACTTTAGATGAGCAGTTCTTC.

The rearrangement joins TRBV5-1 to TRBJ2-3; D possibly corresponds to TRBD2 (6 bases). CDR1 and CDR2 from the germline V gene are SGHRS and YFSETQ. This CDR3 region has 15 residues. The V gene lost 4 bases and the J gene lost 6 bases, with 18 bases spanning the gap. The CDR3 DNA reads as TGCGCCAGCAGCACCGGGACGGCCGCGGGGGATACGCAGTATTTT. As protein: CASSTGTAAGDTQYF. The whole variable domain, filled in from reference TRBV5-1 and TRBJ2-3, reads KAGVTQTPRYLIKTRGQQVTLSCSPISGHRSVSWYQQTPGQGLQFLFEYFSETQRNKGNFPGRFSGRQFSNSRSEMNVSTLELGDSALYLCASSTGTAAGDTQYFGPGTRLTVL.

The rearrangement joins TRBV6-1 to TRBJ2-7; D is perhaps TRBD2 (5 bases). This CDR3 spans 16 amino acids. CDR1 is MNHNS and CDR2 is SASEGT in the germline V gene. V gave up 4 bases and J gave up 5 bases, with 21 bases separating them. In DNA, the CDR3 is TGTGCCAGCAGTGCCGAGTTGGGAGCCCCGGGGAACGAGCAGTACTTC. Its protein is CASSAELGAPGNEQYF.

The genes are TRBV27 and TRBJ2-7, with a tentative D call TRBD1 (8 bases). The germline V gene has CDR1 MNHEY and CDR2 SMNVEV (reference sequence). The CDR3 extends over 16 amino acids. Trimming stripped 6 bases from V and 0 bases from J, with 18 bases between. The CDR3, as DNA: TGTGCCAGCAGATTCAATCACAGGGGGGGCTCCTACGAGCAGTACTTC. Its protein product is CASRFNHRGGSYEQYF.

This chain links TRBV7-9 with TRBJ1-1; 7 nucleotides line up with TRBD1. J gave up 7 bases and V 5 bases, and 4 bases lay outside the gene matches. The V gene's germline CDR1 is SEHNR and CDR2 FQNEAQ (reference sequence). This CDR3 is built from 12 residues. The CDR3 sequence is CASSRQGVEAFF. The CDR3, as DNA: TGTGCCAGCAGCCGACAGGGAGTTGAAGCTTTCTTT.

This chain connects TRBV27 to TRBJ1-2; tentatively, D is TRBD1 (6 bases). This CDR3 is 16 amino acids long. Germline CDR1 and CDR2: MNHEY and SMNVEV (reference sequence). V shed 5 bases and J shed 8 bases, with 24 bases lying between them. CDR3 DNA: TGTGCCAGCAGTGTGACCCCGACGACAGGATCGGACGGCTACACCTTC. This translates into CASSVTPTTGSDGYTF.

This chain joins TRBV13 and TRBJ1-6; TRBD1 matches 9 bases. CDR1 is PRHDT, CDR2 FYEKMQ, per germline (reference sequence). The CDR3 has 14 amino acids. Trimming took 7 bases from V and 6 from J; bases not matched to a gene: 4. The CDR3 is CASTDRGPNSPLHF. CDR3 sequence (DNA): TGTGCCAGCACGGACAGGGGACCTAATTCACCCCTCCACTTT.

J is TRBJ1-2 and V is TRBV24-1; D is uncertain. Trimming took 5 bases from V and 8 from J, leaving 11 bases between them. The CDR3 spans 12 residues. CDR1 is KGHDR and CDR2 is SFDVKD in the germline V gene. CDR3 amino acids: CATSGPPVGYTF. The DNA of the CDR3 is TGTGCCACCAGTGGCCCCCCAGTCGGCTACACCTTC.

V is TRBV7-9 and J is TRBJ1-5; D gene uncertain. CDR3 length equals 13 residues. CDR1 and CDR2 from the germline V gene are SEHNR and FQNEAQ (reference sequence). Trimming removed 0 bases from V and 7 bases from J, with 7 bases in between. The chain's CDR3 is CASSLAVRQPQHF. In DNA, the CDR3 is TGTGCCAGCAGCTTAGCGGTGAGACAGCCCCAGCATTTT. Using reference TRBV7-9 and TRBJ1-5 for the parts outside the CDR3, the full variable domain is DTGVSQNPRHKITKRGQNVTFRCDPISEHNRLYWYRQTLGQGPEFLTYFQNEAQLEKSRLLSDRFSAERPKGSFSTLEIQRTEQGDSAMYLCASSLAVRQPQHFGDGTRLSIL.

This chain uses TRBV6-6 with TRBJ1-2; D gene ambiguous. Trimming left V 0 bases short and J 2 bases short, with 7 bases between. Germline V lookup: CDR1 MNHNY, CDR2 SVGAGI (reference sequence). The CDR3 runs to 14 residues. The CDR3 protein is CASSYSEENYGYTF. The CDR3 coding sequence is TGTGCCAGCAGTTACTCGGAGGAGAACTATGGCTACACCTTC.

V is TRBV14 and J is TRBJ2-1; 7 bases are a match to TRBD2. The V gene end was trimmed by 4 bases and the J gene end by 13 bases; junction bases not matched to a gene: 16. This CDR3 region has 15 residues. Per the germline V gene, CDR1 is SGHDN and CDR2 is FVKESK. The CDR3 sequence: CASSRGKTRERVQFF. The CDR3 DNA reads TGTGCCAGCAGCCGAGGGAAGACGCGGGAGCGGGTTCAGTTCTTC. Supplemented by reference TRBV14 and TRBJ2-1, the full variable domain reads EAGVTQFPSHSVIEKGQTVTLRCDPISGHDNLYWYRRVMGKEIKFLLHFVKESKQDESGMPNNRFLAERTGGTYSTLKVQPAELEDSGVYFCASSRGKTRERVQFFGPGTRLTVL.

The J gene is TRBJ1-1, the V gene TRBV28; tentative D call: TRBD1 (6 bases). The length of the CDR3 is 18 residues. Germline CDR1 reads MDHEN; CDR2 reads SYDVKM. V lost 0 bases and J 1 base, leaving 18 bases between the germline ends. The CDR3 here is CASSLWALNRAENTEAFF. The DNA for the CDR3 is TGTGCCAGCAGTTTATGGGCGTTAAACAGGGCAGAGAACACTGAAGCTTTCTTT.

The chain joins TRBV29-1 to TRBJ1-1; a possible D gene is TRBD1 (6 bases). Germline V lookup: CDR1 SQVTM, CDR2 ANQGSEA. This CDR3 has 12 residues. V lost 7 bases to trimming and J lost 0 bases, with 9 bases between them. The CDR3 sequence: CSAGTMNTEAFF. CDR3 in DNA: TGCAGCGCCGGGACAATGAACACTGAAGCTTTCTTT. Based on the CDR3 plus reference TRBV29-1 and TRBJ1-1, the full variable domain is SAVISQKPSRDICQRGTSLTIQCQVDSQVTMMFWYRQQPGQSLTLIATANQGSEATYESGFVIDKFPISRPNLTFSTLTVSNMSPEDSSIYLCSAGTMNTEAFFGQGTRLTVV.